This T cell receptor (beta chain) derives from a study of T cells in Graves' hyperthyroidism and ophthalmopathy. Across the whole study: Blood from the periphery was taken at initial diagnosis, before any treatment.

RNA transcripts yielded amplified TCR beta CDR3 regions. During a first-round RT-PCR of the TCR CDR3, the HTBI primer set was used. TCRdb re-called the multiplex PCR reads with MiXCR, one entry per CDR3 protein. The sample carries 300,000 to 350,000 distinct CDR3 sequences, about 15% recorded once. V lost 3 bases to trimming and J lost 6 bases; unmatched junction nucleotides: 12. Germline assignment: CDR1 LNHDA and CDR2 SQIVND (reference sequence). There are 17 residues in the CDR3. An absence of ophthalmopathy progression within 18 months meant stable Graves' hyperthyroidism. Clinical symptoms, serum thyroxine, TRAb, thyroid ultrasound and orbital computed tomography established diagnosis.

The chain employs TRBV19 and TRBJ2-1, with TRBD2 matching 9 bases. The TCR sequence derives from a man aged 25-45 years with Graves' hyperthyroidism. The sample taken for sequencing was blood. The CDR3 DNA follows: TGTGCCAGTAGTATCCTAGCGGGAACAGCAACCTTCAATGAGCAGTTCTTC. It specifies CASSILAGTATFNEQFF.